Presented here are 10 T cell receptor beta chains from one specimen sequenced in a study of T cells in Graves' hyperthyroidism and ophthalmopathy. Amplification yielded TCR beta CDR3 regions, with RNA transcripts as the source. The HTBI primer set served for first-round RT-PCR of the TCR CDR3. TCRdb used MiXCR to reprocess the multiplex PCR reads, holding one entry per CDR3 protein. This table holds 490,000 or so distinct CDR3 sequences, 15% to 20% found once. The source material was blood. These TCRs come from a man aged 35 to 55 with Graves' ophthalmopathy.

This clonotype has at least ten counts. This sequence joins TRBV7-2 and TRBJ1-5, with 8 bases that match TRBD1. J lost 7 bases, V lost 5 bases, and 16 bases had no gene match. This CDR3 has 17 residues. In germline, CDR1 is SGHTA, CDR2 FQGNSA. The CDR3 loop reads CASSLTATQGAWQPQHF. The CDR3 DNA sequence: TGTGCCAGCAGCCTCACTGCGACTCAGGGGGCATGGCAGCCCCAGCATTTT.

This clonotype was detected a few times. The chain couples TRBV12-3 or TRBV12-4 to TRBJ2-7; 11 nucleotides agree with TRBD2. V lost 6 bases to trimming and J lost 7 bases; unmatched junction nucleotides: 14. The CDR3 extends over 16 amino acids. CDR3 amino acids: CASSRSHSGGAGEQYF. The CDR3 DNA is TGTGCCAGCAGCCGGTCCCATAGCGGGGGGGCTGGGGAGCAGTACTTC.

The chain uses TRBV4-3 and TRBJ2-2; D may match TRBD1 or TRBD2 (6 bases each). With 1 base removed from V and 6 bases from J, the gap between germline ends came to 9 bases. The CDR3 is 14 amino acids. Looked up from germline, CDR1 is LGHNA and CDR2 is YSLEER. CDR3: CASSQGGGPGELFF. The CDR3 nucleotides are TGCGCCAGCAGCCAAGGAGGGGGGCCCGGGGAGCTGTTTTTT.

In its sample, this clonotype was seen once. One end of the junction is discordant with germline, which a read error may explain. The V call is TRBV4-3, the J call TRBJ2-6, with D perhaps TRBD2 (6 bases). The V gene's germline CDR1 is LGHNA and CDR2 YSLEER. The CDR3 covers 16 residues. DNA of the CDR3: TGCGCCAGCAGCCGGGACTCAAACTCTGGGGCCAACGCCCTGACTTTC. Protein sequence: CASSRDSNSGANALTF.

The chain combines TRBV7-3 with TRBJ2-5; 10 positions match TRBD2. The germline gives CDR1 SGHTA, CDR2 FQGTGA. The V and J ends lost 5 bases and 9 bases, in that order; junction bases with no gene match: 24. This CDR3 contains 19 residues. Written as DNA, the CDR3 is TGTGCCAGCAGCCCCGACCGGGGGACAGCGGGAGGGCCTTTTGGGGCCCAGTACTTC. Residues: CASSPDRGTAGGPFGAQYF.

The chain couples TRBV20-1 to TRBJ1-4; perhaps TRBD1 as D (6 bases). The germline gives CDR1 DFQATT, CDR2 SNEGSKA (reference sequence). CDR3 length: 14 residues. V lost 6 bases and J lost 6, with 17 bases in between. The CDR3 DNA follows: TGCAGTGCATGGACCGGGACACGGGATGAAAAACTGTTTTTT. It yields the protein CSAWTGTRDEKLFF.

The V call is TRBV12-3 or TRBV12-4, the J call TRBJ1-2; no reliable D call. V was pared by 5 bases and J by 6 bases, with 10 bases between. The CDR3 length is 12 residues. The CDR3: CASSPDTNGYTF. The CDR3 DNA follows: TGTGCCAGCAGTCCCGACACTAATGGCTACACCTTC.

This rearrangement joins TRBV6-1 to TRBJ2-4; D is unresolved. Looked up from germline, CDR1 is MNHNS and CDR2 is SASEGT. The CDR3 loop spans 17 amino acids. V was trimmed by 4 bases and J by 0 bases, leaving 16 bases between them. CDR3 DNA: TGTGCCAGCAGTGCGGCGATATCCGGAATAGCCAAAAACATTCAGTACTTC. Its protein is CASSAAISGIAKNIQYF.

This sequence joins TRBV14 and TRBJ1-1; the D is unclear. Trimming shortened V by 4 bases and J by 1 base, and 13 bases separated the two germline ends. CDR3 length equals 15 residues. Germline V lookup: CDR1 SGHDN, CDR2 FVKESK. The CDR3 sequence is CASSRRGGGNTEAFF. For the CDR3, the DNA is TGTGCCAGCAGCCGGAGAGGTGGAGGGAACACTGAAGCTTTCTTT.

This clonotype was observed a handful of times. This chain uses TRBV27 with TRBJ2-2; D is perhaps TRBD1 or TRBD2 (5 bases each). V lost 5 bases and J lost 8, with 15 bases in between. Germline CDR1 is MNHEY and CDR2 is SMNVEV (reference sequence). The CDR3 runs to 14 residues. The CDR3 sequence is CASSLRDGVGELFF. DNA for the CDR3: TGTGCCAGCAGTCTCCGGGACGGGGTGGGGGAGCTGTTTTTT.